A single sample gave rise to the 24 T cell receptor beta chains below, sequenced in a study of cytomegalovirus exposure and HLA in healthy donors. Use of 60 Vbeta and 13 Jbeta primers characterized the PCR. TCRdb's copy holds only in-frame clones and misses some; the assay was immunoSEQ multiplex PCR. The sample records about 160,000 clones, 60% to 85% being singletons. The sequenced material came from PBMCs. These receptors came from a woman aged 25-40 years in good health and CMV-seronegative.

The V gene is TRBV6-1, the J gene TRBJ1-3, with D uncertain. The CDR3 extends over 18 amino acids. V shed 2 bases and J shed 0 bases, with 17 bases lying between them. Per the germline V gene, CDR1 is MNHNS and CDR2 is SASEGT. The CDR3 is CASSEQPEDFYSGNTIYF. Here the CDR3 DNA reads TGTGCCAGCAGTGAACAGCCCGAGGATTTCTACTCTGGAAACACCATATATTTT.

CDR3 sequence (DNA): TGTGCCAGCAGTGACCCCTCTAGCGGGGGCACAGATACGCAGTATTTT. It translates to CASSDPSSGGTDTQYF. The chain recombines TRBV2 with TRBJ2-3; 9 bases line up with TRBD2. V trimming: 3 bases; J trimming: 1 base; junction bases outside the gene matches: 5. Germline values: CDR1 SNHLY, CDR2 FYNNEI. The CDR3 is made up of 16 amino acids. The variable domain in full, with the rest retrieved from reference TRBV2 and TRBJ2-3, is EPEVTQTPSHQVTQMGQEVILRCVPISNHLYFYWYRQILGQKVEFLVSFYNNEISEKSEIFDDQFSVERPDGSNFTLKIRSTKLEDSAMYFCASSDPSSGGTDTQYFGPGTRLTVL.

This clone was seen only a few times. V and J are TRBV6-5 and TRBJ1-6; D is uncertain. With 7 bases removed from V and 3 bases from J, the gap between germline ends came to 13 bases. CDR1 is MNHEY, CDR2 SVGAGI, per germline. The CDR3 has 15 amino acids. For the CDR3, the DNA is TGTGCCAGCAAACCCCCCGCCGGCTATAATTCACCCCTCCACTTT. The encoded protein is CASKPPAGYNSPLHF.

In its sample, this clone was seen a few times. This chain uses TRBV18 with TRBJ2-5, with D possibly being TRBD2 (5 bases). The germline CDR1 and CDR2 sequences are KGHSH and LQKENI. V lost 2 bases and J lost 0, with 13 bases in between. This CDR3 has 16 amino acids. The DNA for the CDR3 is TGTGCCAGCTCACCATTGACGGGGTTTAACCAAGAGACCCAGTACTTC. Translated, it gives CASSPLTGFNQETQYF.

This rearrangement joins TRBV30 to TRBJ1-5; the match to TRBD1 covers 7 bases. Per germline, CDR1 GTSNPN and CDR2 SVGIG (reference sequence). This CDR3 has 14 residues. The V segment lost 0 bases and the J segment 5 bases; nucleotides outside the gene matches: 4. The CDR3 DNA reads TGTGCCTGGAGTGTAAGTACAGGGGATCAGCCCCAGCATTTT. This translates into CAWSVSTGDQPQHF.

This clone was counted a few times. This sequence joins TRBV5-1 and TRBJ2-3; D possibly corresponds to TRBD2 (5 bases). From germline, CDR1 is SGHRS and CDR2 YFSETQ. This CDR3 is 14 amino acids long. The germline V and J ends were trimmed by 4 bases and 2 bases, with 11 bases remaining between them. The CDR3 sequence: CASSAGKPTDTQYF. CDR3 coding DNA: TGCGCCAGCAGCGCCGGGAAGCCCACAGATACGCAGTATTTT.

V gene TRBV5-1 combines with J gene TRBJ1-2; 12 bases are a match to TRBD1. The junction had 2 bases not matched to a gene; V was cut back by 5 bases and J by 0 bases. Germline V gene data show CDR1 as SGHRS and CDR2 as YFSETQ. The CDR3 extends over 15 amino acids. CDR3 amino acids: CASRGQGASNYGYTF. The DNA for the CDR3 is TGCGCCAGCAGGGGACAGGGGGCGTCTAACTATGGCTACACCTTC.

This clone was recorded only once. The chain carries TRBV30 and TRBJ2-7; tentatively, D is TRBD2 (5 bases). Per germline, CDR1 GTSNPN and CDR2 SVGIG (reference sequence). V lost 7 bases to trimming and J lost 3 bases, with 13 bases between them. This CDR3 region has 12 residues. This CDR3 is CAFSGGGYEQYF. The CDR3 DNA reads TGTGCCTTCTCCGGAGGCGGCTACGAGCAGTACTTC.

This rearrangement joins TRBV5-1 to TRBJ1-2; 8 positions agree with TRBD1. The CDR3 is 14 residues long. In germline, CDR1 is SGHRS, CDR2 YFSETQ. V shed 3 bases, J shed 4 bases, and the junction held 5 bases outside the gene matches. CDR3 DNA: TGCGCCAGCAGCTCCGGGACAGGACCCTATGGCTACACCTTC. Translated, it gives CASSSGTGPYGYTF.

The chain recombines TRBV6-6 with TRBJ2-3; D is perhaps TRBD2 (5 bases). Germline V gene data show CDR1 as MNHNY and CDR2 as SVGAGI (reference sequence). This CDR3 comprises 14 residues. Between the trimmed V and J ends, which lost 3 bases and 4 bases, there was a span of 11 bases. The CDR3 DNA reads as TGTGCCAGCAGTTATGCCGGAGGTGCAGATACGCAGTATTTT. Residues: CASSYAGGADTQYF.

CDR3: CASSLGGIYGYTF. The CDR3 DNA is TGTGCCAGCAGCTTGGGGGGCATCTATGGCTACACCTTC. The genes are TRBV5-6 and TRBJ1-2; D may be TRBD1 (5 bases). The V end lost 0 bases, the J end lost 4 bases, and 7 bases lay between the germline ends. The germline V gene has CDR1 SGHDT and CDR2 YYEEEE. The CDR3 contains 13 residues.

The CDR3 coding sequence is TGTGCCTGGAGTACACTAGCGGGGGGGCTGGTGGGCACAGATACGCAGTATTTT. Its protein is CAWSTLAGGLVGTDTQYF. The rearrangement uses TRBV30 and TRBJ2-3; 13 bases are a match to TRBD2. CDR3 size: 18 residues. In germline, CDR1 is GTSNPN, CDR2 SVGIG (reference sequence). V shed 2 bases, J shed 1 base, and the junction held 9 bases outside the gene matches.

CDR3 DNA: TGCGCCAGCAGCCAGACCTCGGCACGGGGGAGCACTGAAGCTTTCTTT. Residues: CASSQTSARGSTEAFF. This chain uses TRBV4-1 with TRBJ1-1; a weak D match, TRBD1 (5 bases). The CDR3 extends over 16 amino acids. The germline V and J ends were trimmed by 3 bases and 4 bases, with 18 bases remaining between them. CDR1 and CDR2 (germline): MGHRA, YSYEKL.

The chain recombines TRBV5-1 with TRBJ1-4; possibly TRBD1 for D (6 bases). The V gene lost 4 bases and the J gene lost 7 bases, with 17 bases spanning the gap. Germline lookup yields CDR1 SGHRS and CDR2 YFSETQ. The CDR3 contains 15 residues. In nucleotides, the CDR3 is TGCGCCAGCAGCCCCTTGTCAGGGGAGCGTGAAAAACTGTTTTTT. It specifies CASSPLSGEREKLFF. Variable domain in full (rest from reference TRBV5-1 and TRBJ1-4): KAGVTQTPRYLIKTRGQQVTLSCSPISGHRSVSWYQQTPGQGLQFLFEYFSETQRNKGNFPGRFSGRQFSNSRSEMNVSTLELGDSALYLCASSPLSGEREKLFFGSGTQLSVL.

The chain has TRBV7-9 and TRBJ1-2, with 10 positions matching TRBD1. This CDR3 is 14 amino acids long. The V segment lost 4 bases and the J segment 4 bases; nucleotides outside the gene matches: 3. The germline gives CDR1 SEHNR, CDR2 FQNEAQ (reference sequence). The CDR3 sequence: CASSSGTGAYGYTF. CDR3 nucleotides: TGTGCCAGCAGCTCCGGGACAGGGGCCTATGGCTACACCTTC.

The chain is built from TRBV11-3 and TRBJ2-2; 9 bases align to TRBD2. CDR1 and CDR2 (germline): SGHNT, YENEEA. The CDR3 loop spans 16 amino acids. J gave up 3 bases and V 1 base, and 3 bases lay outside the gene matches. As DNA, the CDR3 is TGTGCCAGCAGCTTAGTCAGCGGGGGGCACACCGGGGAGCTGTTTTTT. This gives the protein CASSLVSGGHTGELFF.

The chain joins TRBV6-1 to TRBJ2-5; the match to TRBD1 covers 10 bases. CDR3 length: 15 residues. The germline gives CDR1 MNHNS, CDR2 SASEGT. V trimming: 9 bases; J trimming: 4 bases; junction bases outside the gene matches: 11. The CDR3 DNA follows: TGTGCCAGTATAGCCGGGACAGGGGTGGGAGAGACCCAGTACTTC. It encodes CASIAGTGVGETQYF.

This rearrangement joins TRBV5-1 to TRBJ1-1, with D unclear. Trimming cost V 1 base and J 1 base, with 14 bases left between them. The germline V gene encodes CDR1 SGHRS and CDR2 YFSETQ. The CDR3 loop spans 16 amino acids. The CDR3 here is CASSLYGLRENTEAFF. CDR3 coding DNA: TGCGCCAGCAGCTTGTATGGACTACGAGAGAACACTGAAGCTTTCTTT.

The chain joins TRBV9 to TRBJ1-6, with D tentatively TRBD1 (5 bases). V lost 3 bases and J 4 bases, leaving 14 bases between the germline ends. The CDR3 contains 16 residues. CDR1 SGDLS and CDR2 YYNGEE come from the germline V gene. The CDR3 loop reads CASSAGTVNYNSPLHF. In nucleotides, the CDR3 is TGTGCCAGCAGCGCGGGGACTGTAAATTATAATTCACCCCTCCACTTT. The whole variable domain, filled in from reference TRBV9 and TRBJ1-6, reads DSGVTQTPKHLITATGQRVTLRCSPRSGDLSVYWYQQSLDQGLQFLIQYYNGEERAKGNILERFSAQQFPDLHSELNLSSLELGDSALYFCASSAGTVNYNSPLHFGNGTRLTVT.

This chain joins TRBV2 and TRBJ2-5, with a weak D call TRBD2 (5 bases). CDR1 and CDR2 (germline): SNHLY, FYNNEI. V was pared by 6 bases and J by 11 bases, with 13 bases between. The CDR3 length is 11 residues. As DNA, the CDR3 is TGTGCCAGCAGCCCCGCCTGGGAGCAGTACTTC. Its translation: CASSPAWEQYF.

The rearrangement uses TRBV18 and TRBJ1-1; D uncertain. V was cut by 3 bases and J by 2 bases, with 13 bases left in between. This CDR3 has 15 residues. Germline CDR1 KGHSH, CDR2 LQKENI. The CDR3 is CASSPPSVGNTEAFF. CDR3 sequence (DNA): TGTGCCAGCTCACCCCCGAGCGTAGGTAACACTGAAGCTTTCTTT.

J is TRBJ2-5 and V is TRBV5-1, with 7 bases fitting TRBD1. The CDR3 loop spans 14 amino acids. V trimming: 1 base; J trimming: 11 bases; junction bases outside the gene matches: 11. Per the germline V gene, CDR1 is SGHRS and CDR2 is YFSETQ. DNA of the CDR3: TGCGCCAGCAGCTTGACAGGGGAGCATGGGGAGCAGTACTTC. Its translation is CASSLTGEHGEQYF.

CDR3 sequence (DNA): TGCGCCAGCAGCCCACGGACAGCCAACTCCTACGAGCAGTACTTC. Residues: CASSPRTANSYEQYF. This chain joins TRBV5-1 and TRBJ2-7; possible D gene TRBD1, 6 bases. In germline, CDR1 is SGHRS, CDR2 YFSETQ. Trimming removed 4 bases at V and 0 bases at J, with 14 bases between. This CDR3 comprises 15 residues.

The chain has TRBV5-1 and TRBJ2-1, with D maybe TRBD2 (5 bases). The CDR3 extends over 12 amino acids. Germline V gene lookup returns CDR1 SGHRS and CDR2 YFSETQ. Trimming stripped 4 bases from V and 9 bases from J, with 11 bases between. CDR3 nucleotide sequence: TGCGCCAGCAGCCCGGGAACCGGTGAGCAGTTCTTC. Translated: CASSPGTGEQFF.